Each of the 15 T cell receptor beta chains below was sequenced from the same sample in a study of blood T cell repertoires in COVID-19. Repertoires were generated with immunoSEQ multiplex PCR, while TCRdb's copy carries only in-frame clones and drops some. The sample consists of about 300,000 clones, around 84% of them appearing once. Sample: PBMCs or T cells enriched from blood (not recorded which). The receptors derive from a woman between 18 and 30 years old who had recovered from COVID-19.

This CDR3 reads CASSFLFRGIGDTEAFF. As DNA, the CDR3 is TGTGCCAGCAGCTTTCTTTTCAGGGGGATAGGGGACACTGAAGCTTTCTTT. The chain recombines TRBV11-2 with TRBJ1-1; TRBD1 aligns across 7 bases. The CDR3 runs 17 residues. Trimming at V came to 3 bases and at J to 3 bases, leaving 13 bases not matched to a gene. The germline V gene encodes CDR1 SGHAT and CDR2 FQNNGV.

This chain links TRBV5-4 with TRBJ2-5; D is possibly TRBD1 (6 bases). Trimming stripped 4 bases from V and 1 base from J, with 11 bases between. CDR1 and CDR2 from the germline V gene are SGHNT and YYREEE (reference sequence). The CDR3 is 14 amino acids. This chain's CDR3 is CASSATGPQETQYF. In DNA, the CDR3 is TGTGCCAGCAGCGCGACAGGTCCCCAAGAGACCCAGTACTTC.

The chain combines TRBV28 with TRBJ1-5; 11 bases map to TRBD1. The CDR3 contains 16 residues. Germline assignment: CDR1 MDHEN and CDR2 SYDVKM. V lost 3 bases and J lost 3; bases outside the gene matches: 4. The CDR3 reads CASSFGTGGFNQPQHF. For the CDR3, the DNA is TGTGCCAGCAGTTTCGGGACAGGGGGGTTCAATCAGCCCCAGCATTTT. Filled out from reference TRBV28 and TRBJ1-5, the complete variable domain reads DVKVTQSSRYLVKRTGEKVFLECVQDMDHENMFWYRQDPGLGLRLIYFSYDVKMKEKGDIPEGYSVSREKKERFSLILESASTNQTSMYLCASSFGTGGFNQPQHFGDGTRLSIL.

The chain employs TRBV28 and TRBJ2-7, with D possibly TRBD1 on 6 matching bases. The germline gives CDR1 MDHEN, CDR2 SYDVKM. CDR3 length equals 15 residues. The CDR3 protein is CATGLRQSSSYEQYF. The CDR3 nucleotides are TGTGCGACAGGCCTGAGGCAGAGTAGCTCCTACGAGCAGTACTTC.

DNA for the CDR3: TGCGCCAGCAGCCCGGGGGGGGTCACAGATACGCAGTATTTT. Residues: CASSPGGVTDTQYF. The chain couples TRBV5-1 to TRBJ2-3; 8 bases agree with TRBD2. CDR1 SGHRS and CDR2 YFSETQ come from the germline V gene. The CDR3 contains 14 residues. The V gene end was trimmed by 4 bases and the J gene end by 2 bases; junction bases not matched to a gene: 3. Full variable domain (remainder filled in from reference TRBV5-1 and TRBJ2-3): KAGVTQTPRYLIKTRGQQVTLSCSPISGHRSVSWYQQTPGQGLQFLFEYFSETQRNKGNFPGRFSGRQFSNSRSEMNVSTLELGDSALYLCASSPGGVTDTQYFGPGTRLTVL.

The genes are TRBV12-3 or TRBV12-4 and TRBJ1-2; possible D gene TRBD1, 5 bases. The CDR3 contains 13 residues. The germline V and J ends were trimmed by 6 bases and 4 bases, with 12 bases remaining between them. The CDR3: CASSTRRGYGYTF. In nucleotides, the CDR3 is TGTGCCAGCAGCACTCGAAGGGGCTATGGCTACACCTTC.

The gene calls are TRBV10-3 and TRBJ1-5; the D gene is possibly TRBD1 (5 bases). Germline V CDR1 and CDR2: ENHRY, SYGVKD. The V gene lost 5 bases and the J gene lost 1 base, with 12 bases spanning the gap. The CDR3 is 15 residues long. CDR3 DNA: TGTGCCATCAGTTCCGGGCCAGGGAGCAATCAGCCCCAGCATTTT. Residues: CAISSGPGSNQPQHF.

The chain uses TRBV2 and TRBJ2-7; TRBD2 is a possible D gene (6 bases). Germline lookup yields CDR1 SNHLY and CDR2 FYNNEI. CDR3 length equals 14 residues. Trimming cost V 6 bases and J 0 bases, with 12 bases left between them. The DNA of the CDR3 is TGTGCCAGCAGGCGGGACCCAAGCTCCTACGAGCAGTACTTC. This codes for CASRRDPSSYEQYF.

V usage is TRBV19 and J usage is TRBJ1-6; the D is unclear. Per germline, CDR1 LNHDA and CDR2 SQIVND (reference sequence). V was shortened by 3 bases and J by 7 bases, with 22 bases between the two germline ends. The CDR3 is 18 residues long. As DNA, the CDR3 is TGTGCCAGTAGTATCTCGGGCTCGGCGATATGGGAGAATTCACCCCTCCACTTT. Encoded protein: CASSISGSAIWENSPLHF.

This chain connects TRBV29-1 to TRBJ1-1; 7 bases align to TRBD1. This CDR3 has 11 amino acids. Germline V gives CDR1 SQVTM, CDR2 ANQGSEA. Unmatched junction bases numbered 3, after V lost 3 bases and J lost 8 bases. CDR3 bases: TGCAGCGTTGAGTCGACAGGGGAAGCTTTCTTT. It encodes CSVESTGEAFF.

A few counts support this clone. V usage is TRBV19 and J usage is TRBJ1-1; the match to TRBD1 covers 11 bases. V was pared by 5 bases and J by 4 bases, with 3 bases of the junction left unmatched. The germline gives CDR1 LNHDA, CDR2 SQIVND (reference sequence). This CDR3 is 14 amino acids long. DNA of the CDR3: TGTGCCAGTAGTCTCGGACAGGGGGCCACTGAAGCTTTCTTT. Translating it yields CASSLGQGATEAFF.

The J gene is TRBJ2-2, the V gene TRBV7-3; D not certain. This CDR3 spans 14 amino acids. Germline V gene data show CDR1 as SGHTA and CDR2 as FQGTGA. The V end lost 2 bases, the J end lost 5 bases, and 9 bases lay between the germline ends. Written as DNA, the CDR3 is TGTGCCAGCAGCTTATCCGGAGCAACCGGGGAGCTGTTTTTT. This gives the protein CASSLSGATGELFF.

The chain joins TRBV7-3 to TRBJ1-2; the match to TRBD1 covers 8 bases. The germline V gene encodes CDR1 SGHTA and CDR2 FQGTGA. The CDR3 is 17 amino acids. The V segment lost 5 bases and the J segment 0 bases; nucleotides outside the gene matches: 11. The CDR3 protein is CASSARDRSLANYGYTF. In nucleotides, the CDR3 is TGTGCCAGCAGCGCCCGGGACAGGTCGTTGGCTAACTATGGCTACACCTTC.

The gene calls are TRBV7-9 and TRBJ2-2; 7 bases line up with TRBD1. With V trimmed by 8 bases and J by 6 bases, 9 bases remained unmatched. Germline CDR1 reads SEHNR; CDR2 reads FQNEAQ (reference sequence). The CDR3 runs 14 residues. The CDR3 region is CASLDRVLAGELFF. DNA of the CDR3: TGTGCCAGCCTTGACAGGGTTCTAGCCGGGGAGCTGTTTTTT.

This clone has more than one count but fewer than ten. V gene TRBV2 combines with J gene TRBJ2-7; D gene ambiguous. This CDR3 has 12 residues. The germline V gene encodes CDR1 SNHLY and CDR2 FYNNEI. V was cut by 9 bases and J by 4 bases, with 13 bases left in between. As DNA, the CDR3 is TGTGCCAGTCACCAACTTGCTTACGAGCAGTACTTC. It yields the protein CASHQLAYEQYF.